A few counts support the clone carrying this T cell receptor beta chain. What it binds is not known. This sample is part of a study of OX40 agonist ivuxolimab in advanced cancers. Turning to the study itself: Allowance was made for prior anti-PD-1, anti-PD-L1 or anti-CTLA-4 therapy, and 40% to 45% had some. Partial response was recorded in three patients: one hepatocellular carcinoma and two cutaneous melanoma cases.

Notes on the study in general: Dose levels from 0.1 to 3.0 mg/kg saw CD4+ and CD8+ blood T cells expand clonally by week 6.

V lost 4 bases and J 3 bases, leaving 19 bases between the germline ends. CDR1 is LGHNA, CDR2 YSLEER, per germline. The CDR3 length is 18 residues. Only in-frame clones appear in the TCRdb table, and some are missing; sequencing was by immunoSEQ multiplex PCR. The table has over 25,000 clones, about 76% seen once. Autoimmune disease history or systemic immunosuppression disqualified patients. The origin of this receptor is an adult with an advanced solid tumor such as melanoma, head and neck, liver or kidney cancer. The specimen was CD4+ or CD8+ T cells sorted from blood, collected in a trial of the OX40 agonist ivuxolimab. This chain connects TRBV4-3 to TRBJ2-6; D possibly uses TRBD1 or TRBD2 (7 bases each). The CDR3 DNA reads as TGCGCCAGCAGCCCTGACCGTCAGGGGGGGTTTGGGGCCAACGTCCTGACTTTC. Translated: CASSPDRQGGFGANVLTF.